Following are 28 T cell receptor beta chains from one sample sequenced in a study of neurological immune-mediated disorders (dated by TCRdb to between 2017 and 2020). Library preparation employed 5' RACE. Instrument used: Illumina HiSeq 2500. TCRdb took the public reads, trimmed them with fastp at Q25, ran MiXCR for clone calling and kept in-frame beta chains. Here each entry gathers all rows of one CDR3 protein and keeps the most common genes and DNA. The sample table holds 60,000 to 80,000 distinct CDR3 sequences, of which approximately 4.6% were seen once. Around 3.5% of the sample lies in the top ten. The sequenced sample was PBMCs. The receptors were gathered from a woman aged 45-65 years with multiple sclerosis.

On this clonotype itself: No conserved phenylalanine or tryptophan is present at the end of the CDR3, so a read error is the likely explanation. The chain combines TRBV7-2 with TRBJ2-4; D remains ambiguous. The CDR3 is made up of 13 amino acids. V was clipped by 1 base and J by 6 bases, with 7 bases between them. CDR1 and CDR2 from the germline V gene are SGHTA and FQGNSA. The chain's CDR3 is CASSLDGGNIQYC. CDR3 DNA: TGTGCCAGCAGCTTAGATGGCGGAAACATTCAGTACTGC.

Many counts were recorded for this clonotype. The chain has TRBV29-1 and TRBJ1-1, with D perhaps matching TRBD1 (5 bases). With 4 bases removed from V and 0 bases from J, the gap between germline ends came to 15 bases. CDR3 length: 15 amino acids. The germline V gene encodes CDR1 SQVTM and CDR2 ANQGSEA. The CDR3 is CSVGAGWGMNTEAFF. The DNA of the CDR3 is TGCAGCGTTGGTGCAGGGTGGGGAATGAACACTGAAGCTTTCTTT.

This clonotype was detected many times. The chain is built from TRBV12-3 or TRBV12-4 and TRBJ2-5; TRBD2 aligns across 9 bases. J gave up 1 base and V 3 bases, and 3 bases lay outside the gene matches. This CDR3 region has 15 residues. DNA of the CDR3: TGTGCCAGCAGTTTGAGTAGCGGGGGCCAAGAGACCCAGTACTTC. Protein sequence: CASSLSSGGQETQYF.

The chain has TRBV7-6 and TRBJ1-1; D is uncertain. V lost 4 bases and J 7 bases, leaving 10 bases between the germline ends. Germline CDR1 and CDR2: SGHVS and FNYEAQ. The CDR3 consists of 12 residues. CDR3 nucleotides: TGTGCCAGCAGCTACGGAGGCAGTGAAGCTTTCTTT. Amino acid sequence: CASSYGGSEAFF.

This clonotype was detected only a few times. The V gene is TRBV24-1, the J gene TRBJ2-6; D might be TRBD1 (6 bases). The CDR3 runs to 17 residues. Germline V CDR1 and CDR2: KGHDR, SFDVKD. The V gene lost 2 bases and the J gene lost 3 bases, with 13 bases spanning the gap. The CDR3 sequence: CATSDSPGVRGANVLTF. The CDR3 region has the DNA TGTGCCACCAGTGATTCCCCAGGGGTGCGTGGGGCCAACGTCCTGACTTTC.

About this clonotype itself: A much larger clone sits a single nucleotide away, making a read error possible. V is TRBV4-3 and J is TRBJ1-2; D perhaps matches TRBD1 (5 bases). V lost 2 bases to trimming and J lost 4 bases, with 14 bases between them. The V gene's germline CDR1 is LGHNA and CDR2 YSLEER. The CDR3 runs to 15 residues. DNA for the CDR3: TGCGCCAGCAGCCAACTTCATGGGGCCGCCTATGGCTACACCTTC. This encodes CASSQLHGAAYGYTF.

This clonotype has at least ten counts. The chain combines TRBV5-1 with TRBJ2-1; D gene uncertain. Germline CDR1 reads SGHRS; CDR2 reads YFSETQ. The CDR3 runs 15 residues. The V gene lost 1 base and the J gene lost 5 bases, with 13 bases spanning the gap. The CDR3 sequence: CASSLKGHGDNEQFF. The CDR3 DNA follows: TGCGCCAGCAGCTTGAAGGGCCATGGGGACAATGAGCAGTTCTTC.

This clonotype is deemed medium-sized. J is TRBJ2-5 and V is TRBV7-8; D perhaps matches TRBD2 (5 bases). CDR3 length: 14 residues. Trimming took off 5 bases at V and 4 bases at J, with 14 bases between the two ends. The germline V gene has CDR1 SGHVS and CDR2 FQNEAQ. The CDR3 nucleotides read TGTGCCAGCAGCCTATCTCGGGAAATAGAGACCCAGTACTTC. Translation: CASSLSREIETQYF.

This clonotype was found many times. The chain employs TRBV5-4 and TRBJ2-3, with unresolved D. The V and J ends lost 4 bases and 2 bases respectively, with 14 bases between them. Per the germline V gene, CDR1 is SGHNT and CDR2 is YYREEE (reference sequence). The CDR3 has 15 amino acids. For the CDR3, the DNA is TGTGCCAGCAGCCAGAGCGTCGGAGACACAGATACGCAGTATTTT. Encoded protein: CASSQSVGDTDTQYF.

This clonotype was found many times. V and J are TRBV20-1 and TRBJ1-1, with 7 bases aligning to TRBD1. V trimming: 5 bases; J trimming: 2 bases; junction bases outside the gene matches: 8. This CDR3 is 14 amino acids long. Germline V gene data show CDR1 as DFQATT and CDR2 as SNEGSKA (reference sequence). CDR3 nucleotides: TGCAGTGCTGGGAGGACAGGAGGAAACACTGAAGCTTTCTTT. Translation: CSAGRTGGNTEAFF.

This clonotype showed up many times. This chain links TRBV5-1 with TRBJ2-6; D is unclear. Germline V gene sequence: CDR1 SGHRS, CDR2 YFSETQ. The CDR3 runs 14 residues. Trimming stripped 6 bases from V and 0 bases from J, with 7 bases between. The CDR3 nucleotides are TGCGCCAGCACCCCCAGCTCTGGGGCCAACGTCCTGACTTTC. This gives the protein CASTPSSGANVLTF.

This clonotype was found a few times. The rearrangement links TRBV25-1 to TRBJ2-5; D call uncertain. This CDR3 region has 13 residues. V was cut by 5 bases and J by 1 base, with 8 bases left in between. In germline, CDR1 is MGHDK, CDR2 SYGVNS. The CDR3 here is CASSQLGQETQYF. The CDR3 DNA reads TGTGCCAGCAGTCAACTGGGCCAAGAGACCCAGTACTTC. Full variable domain (outside the CDR3, taken from reference TRBV25-1 and TRBJ2-5): EADIYQTPRYLVIGTGKKITLECSQTMGHDKMYWYQQDPGMELHLIHYSYGVNSTEKGDLSSESTVSRIRTEHFPLTLESARPSHTSQYLCASSQLGQETQYFGPGTRLLVL.

The table lists this clonotype with many counts. This chain links TRBV20-1 with TRBJ1-2; D unclear. The V and J ends lost 6 bases and 1 base respectively, with 12 bases between them. The CDR3 contains 13 residues. Germline loops: CDR1 DFQATT, CDR2 SNEGSKA (reference sequence). In DNA, the CDR3 is TGCAGTGCCCCGTCAGGCTTTAACTATGGCTACACCTTC. Its translation: CSAPSGFNYGYTF.

The chain has TRBV20-1 and TRBJ2-2; 10 bases align to TRBD1. The CDR3 totals 17 residues. Germline V CDR1 and CDR2: DFQATT, SNEGSKA (reference sequence). The CDR3: CSLKRDRGPLGPGELFF. The CDR3 region has the DNA TGCAGCCTCAAAAGGGACAGGGGCCCTCTTGGGCCGGGGGAGCTGTTTTTT.

This clonotype was picked up many times. The CDR3 reads CASSSGLARGQNIQYF. In DNA, the CDR3 is TGCGCCAGCAGCTCCGGACTAGCGAGAGGGCAAAACATTCAGTACTTC. This chain uses TRBV5-1 with TRBJ2-4, with 9 bases matching TRBD2. CDR1 is SGHRS, CDR2 YFSETQ, per germline. CDR3 size: 16 residues. After removal of 3 bases from V and 5 bases from J, the junction contained 9 bases not matched to a gene. The full variable domain, with the rest looked up from reference TRBV5-1 and TRBJ2-4, is KAGVTQTPRYLIKTRGQQVTLSCSPISGHRSVSWYQQTPGQGLQFLFEYFSETQRNKGNFPGRFSGRQFSNSRSEMNVSTLELGDSALYLCASSSGLARGQNIQYFGAGTRLSVL.

This clonotype was observed at least ten times. The chain links TRBV12-3 or TRBV12-4 to TRBJ1-2, with 10 positions matching TRBD1. The trim removed 2 bases at V and 4 bases at J, leaving 10 bases unmatched. The CDR3 sequence is 17 residues long. CDR3 nucleotide sequence: TGTGCCAGCAGTTTAAAGACAGGGGGCGGGTTAGGCTATGGCTACACCTTC. This codes for CASSLKTGGGLGYGYTF.

The gene calls are TRBV20-1 and TRBJ2-1, with D perhaps TRBD1 or TRBD2 (5 bases each). Germline assignment: CDR1 DFQATT and CDR2 SNEGSKA (reference sequence). V was cut by 1 base and J by 7 bases, with 14 bases left in between. The CDR3 length is 14 residues. The CDR3 sequence: CSARVPRDVNEQFF. CDR3 sequence (DNA): TGCAGTGCTAGAGTACCCCGGGACGTTAATGAGCAGTTCTTC.

This clonotype has a count of ten or more. CDR3: CASSLVAGEETQYF. DNA of the CDR3: TGCGCCAGCAGCTTGGTCGCCGGGGAAGAGACCCAGTACTTC. The rearrangement joins TRBV5-1 to TRBJ2-5; tentatively, D is TRBD2 (5 bases). The germline V gene has CDR1 SGHRS and CDR2 YFSETQ. The V end was cut by 0 bases, the J end by 3 bases, with 9 bases between. The CDR3 has 14 residues.

Concerning this clonotype: A junction end diverges from the germline sequence, so it may reflect a read error. The chain employs TRBV18 and TRBJ1-5, with a weak D call TRBD1 (5 bases). Germline V CDR1 and CDR2: KGHSH, LQKENI. The CDR3 totals 15 residues. The CDR3, as DNA: TGTGCCAGCTCGCCACGGGGAAGGGGAGGTCAGCCCCAGCATTTT. This translates into CASSPRGRGGQPQHF. The entire variable domain, with the rest obtained from reference TRBV18 and TRBJ1-5, is as follows: NAGVMQNPRHLVRRRGQEARLRCSPMKGHSHVYWYRQLPEEGLKFMVYLQKENIIDESGMPKERFSAEFPKEGPSILRIQQVVRGDSAAYFCASSPRGRGGQPQHFGDGTRLSIL.

This clonotype was observed many times. V and J are TRBV6-5 and TRBJ2-2; D is undetermined. In germline, CDR1 is MNHEY, CDR2 SVGAGI. The CDR3 is 14 residues long. Trimming pared 2 bases from V and 6 bases from J, leaving 10 bases between. The CDR3 is CASSYRLSAGELFF. CDR3 DNA: TGTGCCAGCAGTTACCGTTTGAGCGCCGGGGAGCTGTTTTTT.

V gene TRBV18 combines with J gene TRBJ2-7; TRBD1 aligns across 7 bases. This CDR3 region has 13 residues. The germline gives CDR1 KGHSH, CDR2 LQKENI. The V and J ends lost 6 bases and 3 bases, in that order; junction bases with no gene match: 5. CDR3 protein: CASSPGQFYEQYV. The CDR3, as DNA: TGTGCCAGCTCCCCGGGACAGTTCTACGAGCAGTACGTC.

This clonotype was counted ten times or more. The V and J genes are TRBV10-3 and TRBJ1-5; no reliable D call. Germline-derived CDR1 and CDR2 are ENHRY and SYGVKD. CDR3 size: 16 residues. V dropped 2 bases and J dropped 4 bases, with 15 bases sitting between them. Here the CDR3 DNA reads TGTGCCATCAGTGAGCTAGATGGCAGGAGAAATCAGCCCCAGCATTTT. The encoded protein is CAISELDGRRNQPQHF.

This clonotype was recorded many times. This rearrangement joins TRBV9 to TRBJ1-1; maybe TRBD1 (5 bases). Trimming took 0 bases from V and 2 from J, leaving 8 bases between them. This CDR3 is built from 14 residues. CDR1 and CDR2 (germline): SGDLS, YYNGEE. The CDR3 spells CASSVEGDNTEAFF. In DNA form, the CDR3 reads TGTGCCAGCAGCGTAGAAGGGGATAACACTGAAGCTTTCTTT.

This clonotype was recorded many times. The chain joins TRBV6-6 to TRBJ1-4; possible D gene TRBD1, 5 bases. The CDR3 loop spans 11 amino acids. The germline V gene has CDR1 MNHNY and CDR2 SVGAGI (reference sequence). Trimming removed 2 bases from V and 12 bases from J, with 7 bases in between. CDR3 loop: CASSYEGELFF. The CDR3 nucleotides read TGTGCCAGCAGTTACGAAGGGGAACTGTTTTTT.

This clonotype was seen many times. Sequence at one end of the junction differs from germline and may be a read error. The chain carries TRBV7-2 and TRBJ2-3; 8 nucleotides agree with TRBD1. Germline lookup yields CDR1 SGHTA and CDR2 FQGNSA. This CDR3 is built from 14 residues. The CDR3 reads CASSLAGGVDTQYF. CDR3 bases: TGTGCCAGCAGCCTAGCAGGGGGCGTGGATACGCAGTATTTT.

This clonotype was picked up a small number of times. V and J are TRBV11-3 and TRBJ2-3, with no clear D. V lost 1 base and J lost 4, with 9 bases in between. In germline, CDR1 is SGHNT, CDR2 YENEEA. The length of the CDR3 is 14 residues. This CDR3 is CASSLGWGPDTQYF. CDR3 in DNA: TGTGCCAGCAGCTTAGGGTGGGGTCCAGATACGCAGTATTTT.

This clonotype was counted ten times or more. The chain employs TRBV9 and TRBJ2-1; D gene uncertain. The CDR3 covers 14 residues. Germline-derived CDR1 and CDR2 are SGDLS and YYNGEE. V was cut by 4 bases and J by 4 bases, with 12 bases left in between. The CDR3: CASSYRTEYNEQFF. CDR3 nucleotides: TGTGCCAGCAGCTATAGGACGGAATACAATGAGCAGTTCTTC.

This clonotype was recorded at least ten times. The J gene is TRBJ2-5, the V gene TRBV29-1; no clear D gene. V gave up 5 bases and J gave up 5 bases, with 9 bases separating them. The germline gives CDR1 SQVTM, CDR2 ANQGSEA. CDR3 size: 11 residues. Here the CDR3 reads CSVLGYETQYF. The CDR3 DNA sequence: TGCAGCGTTTTGGGATATGAGACCCAGTACTTC.